This TCR beta chain was obtained from a study of blood T cells in healthy people across ages. A J-beta primer mix and a sample-barcoded 5' primer were used in a second PCR of about 6 to 12 cycles. From the 5' RACE reads, TCRdb called clonotypes with MiXCR, one entry per CDR3 protein. The sample lists almost 800,000 distinct CDR3 sequences, about 62% occurring once. Notes on this clonotype: Its antigen is not known.

Overall study results and limits: Estimated diversity that came from one million T cells was considered an underestimate.

Trimming removed 5 bases at V and 4 bases at J, with 22 bases between. The CDR3 is 17 amino acids. This TCR was recovered from a man aged 25 to 40 in good health. The sequenced material came from blood. The J gene is TRBJ2-3, the V gene TRBV12-3 or TRBV12-4; D might be TRBD2 (8 bases). This CDR3 reads CASSPEAGRGRADTQYF. Written as DNA, the CDR3 is TGTGCCAGCAGTCCCGAGGCCGGGAGGGGGCGAGCAGATACGCAGTATTTT.